The next 27 T cell receptor beta chains were all read from a single sample in a study of shared clonotypes between healthy human individuals. TCRdb's table, derived via immunoSEQ multiplex PCR, lists solely in-frame clones and lacks some. The sample has around 980,000 clones, approximately 80% seen once. Source material: memory CD4+ T cells from PBMCs. Subset of the sample: CD45RA-negative fraction. The receptors derive from a man aged 18 to 35 in good health. Some clones in this sample may be carry-over from other donors' samples.

This clone was observed a few times. The chain has TRBV19 and TRBJ1-5; D gene ambiguous. The CDR3 is 12 amino acids. The V gene's germline CDR1 is LNHDA and CDR2 SQIVND (reference sequence). Trimming removed 8 bases at V and 9 bases at J, with 14 bases between. The CDR3 protein is CASAPAGRPQHF. In DNA, the CDR3 is TGTGCCAGTGCCCCGGCGGGAAGGCCCCAGCATTTT. The complete variable domain, with remaining parts taken from reference TRBV19 and TRBJ1-5, reads DGGITQSPKYLFRKEGQNVTLSCEQNLNHDAMYWYRQDPGQGLRLIYYSQIVNDFQKGDIAEGYSVSREKKESFPLTVTSAQKNPTAFYLCASAPAGRPQHFGDGTRLSIL.

As for this clone: The same CDR3 arises from other DNA sequences in this sample as well. The chain joins TRBV5-1 to TRBJ2-2, with D possibly matching TRBD1 (5 bases). CDR3 size: 15 residues. Deletions cut 0 bases from V and 1 base from J, with 7 bases between. In germline, CDR1 is SGHRS, CDR2 YFSETQ. The CDR3 loop reads CASSLAGQNTGELFF. The CDR3 DNA reads as TGCGCCAGCAGCTTGGCTGGACAGAACACCGGGGAGCTGTTTTTT. Drawing the rest from reference TRBV5-1 and TRBJ2-2, the complete variable domain is KAGVTQTPRYLIKTRGQQVTLSCSPISGHRSVSWYQQTPGQGLQFLFEYFSETQRNKGNFPGRFSGRQFSNSRSEMNVSTLELGDSALYLCASSLAGQNTGELFFGEGSRLTVL.

This clone was seen ten or more times. This chain joins TRBV27 and TRBJ2-7; 9 positions match TRBD1. With 5 bases clipped from V and 6 bases from J, the junction kept 8 bases outside the gene matches. Germline CDR1 and CDR2: MNHEY and SMNVEV (reference sequence). The CDR3 is made up of 14 amino acids. The chain's CDR3 is CASSNRDREREQYF. CDR3 coding DNA: TGTGCCAGCAGTAACCGGGACAGGGAACGCGAGCAGTACTTC.

The chain combines TRBV18 with TRBJ2-7; 8 nucleotides match TRBD1. V trimming: 3 bases; J trimming: 5 bases; junction bases outside the gene matches: 6. The CDR3 extends over 14 amino acids. The germline gives CDR1 KGHSH, CDR2 LQKENI. The CDR3 coding sequence is TGTGCCAGCTCACCCGACAGGGGTGTCCACGAGCAGTACTTC. The encoded protein is CASSPDRGVHEQYF.

Remarks on this clone: This clone may be a read error of a much larger clone one base away. This chain joins TRBV7-9 and TRBJ1-2; unclear D gene. Germline V gene data show CDR1 as SEHNR and CDR2 as FQNEAQ (reference sequence). This CDR3 is 12 amino acids long. CDR3 sequence: CASSLNTNGYAF. The CDR3 region has the DNA TGTGCCAGCAGCTTAAACACCAATGGCTACGCCTTC.

The chain recombines TRBV4-3 with TRBJ2-1; 11 bases line up with TRBD2. Per germline, CDR1 LGHNA and CDR2 YSLEER. The CDR3 runs 17 residues. V lost 3 bases to trimming and J lost 6 bases; unmatched junction nucleotides: 10. The CDR3 is CASSHTLLAGVINEQFF. CDR3 DNA: TGCGCCAGCAGCCACACGTTACTAGCGGGAGTTATCAATGAGCAGTTCTTC.

The chain joins TRBV9 to TRBJ2-7; 9 bases align to TRBD2. The CDR3 length is 15 residues. The germline CDR1 and CDR2 sequences are SGDLS and YYNGEE. V was clipped by 1 base and J by 7 bases; unmatched bases: 9. Written as DNA, the CDR3 is TGTGCCAGCAGCGTACGTGCGGGAGGGCCGGGGGAGCAGTACTTC. Translation gives CASSVRAGGPGEQYF.

The chain is built from TRBV7-7 and TRBJ2-1, with D perhaps TRBD2 (6 bases). CDR1 SSHAT and CDR2 FNYEAQ come from the germline V gene (reference sequence). This CDR3 is 16 amino acids long. Trimming stripped 5 bases from V and 0 bases from J, with 14 bases between. The CDR3: CASSPFVGGSYNEQFF. The CDR3 nucleotides are TGTGCCAGCAGCCCCTTCGTGGGGGGCTCCTACAATGAGCAGTTCTTC.

J is TRBJ2-3 and V is TRBV30, with 10 bases aligning to TRBD2. The germline V gene has CDR1 GTSNPN and CDR2 SVGIG (reference sequence). CDR3 length: 13 residues. With 6 bases clipped from V and 6 bases from J, the junction kept 6 bases outside the gene matches. CDR3 loop: CACKGLAADTQYF. The CDR3 region has the DNA TGTGCCTGTAAAGGACTAGCGGCGGATACGCAGTATTTT.

The chain combines TRBV7-9 with TRBJ1-4; D unclear. Germline assignment: CDR1 SEHNR and CDR2 FQNEAQ (reference sequence). The V and J ends lost 1 base and 3 bases respectively, with 9 bases between them. The CDR3 is 15 residues long. CDR3 sequence: CASSLEPSANEKLFF. The DNA of the CDR3 is TGTGCCAGCAGCTTAGAGCCCAGCGCTAATGAAAAACTGTTTTTT.

About this clone: Within the sample, other DNA sequences also encode this same CDR3. J is TRBJ1-2 and V is TRBV20-1; no firm D call. The CDR3 consists of 10 residues. CDR1 is DFQATT, CDR2 SNEGSKA, per germline (reference sequence). Deletions cut 3 bases from V and 6 bases from J, with 5 bases between. CDR3 bases: TGCAGTGCTAGGGGGAATGGCTACACCTTC. Translation: CSARGNGYTF.

The chain links TRBV5-1 to TRBJ2-7; 7 nucleotides agree with TRBD2. Germline trimming cut 0 bases from V and 12 bases from J; bases unmatched to any gene: 12. The CDR3 has 14 residues. Germline loops: CDR1 SGHRS, CDR2 YFSETQ. This CDR3 is CASSLDLARGSWYF. DNA for the CDR3: TGCGCCAGCAGCTTGGATCTGGCGCGCGGGAGTTGGTACTTC.

This chain connects TRBV18 to TRBJ2-7; 9 bases map to TRBD2. CDR1 is KGHSH and CDR2 is LQKENI in the germline V gene. V dropped 3 bases and J dropped 5; count of bases not matched to a gene: 5. CDR3 length equals 14 residues. The CDR3 nucleotides read TGTGCCAGCTCACCGCTAGCGGGAATCGACGAGCAGTACTTC. It translates to CASSPLAGIDEQYF.

J is TRBJ2-1 and V is TRBV28; TRBD1 matches 8 bases. V gave up 5 bases and J gave up 13 bases; unmatched junction bases: 25. The germline V gene encodes CDR1 MDHEN and CDR2 SYDVKM. The CDR3 consists of 18 residues. The CDR3 here is CASSPTPGQAGSVSQQFF. CDR3 sequence (DNA): TGTGCCAGCAGTCCAACCCCGGGACAGGCCGGTAGCGTTTCACAACAGTTCTTC.

This rearrangement joins TRBV7-6 to TRBJ2-6, with 7 bases that match TRBD1. The CDR3 length is 18 residues. The trim removed 1 base at V and 0 bases at J, leaving 6 bases unmatched. Germline V gene sequence: CDR1 SGHVS, CDR2 FNYEAQ. The CDR3 protein is CASSLVGDSNSGANVLTF. CDR3 DNA: TGTGCCAGCAGCTTAGTTGGGGACAGCAACTCTGGGGCCAACGTCCTGACTTTC.

This rearrangement joins TRBV6-5 to TRBJ1-2, with D possibly being TRBD1 (5 bases). With 6 bases removed from V and 4 bases from J, the gap between germline ends came to 9 bases. CDR1 is MNHEY and CDR2 is SVGAGI in the germline V gene. The CDR3 is 12 residues long. The CDR3 nucleotides are TGTGCCAGCAGCTACGGGGCCTATGGCTACACCTTC. Its translation: CASSYGAYGYTF.

The table lists this clone with a count of one. This sequence joins TRBV30 and TRBJ1-2; D unclear. The CDR3 spans 12 residues. V dropped 0 bases and J dropped 2 bases, with 4 bases sitting between them. Germline-derived CDR1 and CDR2 are GTSNPN and SVGIG (reference sequence). DNA for the CDR3: TGTGCCTGGAGTGTAAGGAACTATGGCTACACCTTC. Translated: CAWSVRNYGYTF. The variable domain in full, completed from reference TRBV30 and TRBJ1-2, reads SQTIHQWPATLVQPVGSPLSLECTVEGTSNPNLYWYRQAAGRGLQLLFYSVGIGQISSEVPQNLSASRPQDRQFILSSKKLLLSDSGFYLCAWSVRNYGYTFGSGTRLTVV.

This clone has just a few counts. The chain uses TRBV2 and TRBJ2-7; TRBD2 might be the D (5 bases). The germline V and J ends were trimmed by 4 bases and 5 bases, with 9 bases remaining between them. CDR1 and CDR2 from the germline V gene are SNHLY and FYNNEI. The CDR3 totals 12 residues. The CDR3 spells CASSVGKDEQYF. CDR3 in DNA: TGTGCCAGCAGTGTCGGGAAAGACGAGCAGTACTTC.

In its sample, this clone was seen a few times. One junction end does not reproduce the germline sequence, and a read error may be involved. The rearrangement links TRBV2 to TRBJ1-2; the D is unclear. Germline V gene sequence: CDR1 SNHLY, CDR2 FYNNEI. This CDR3 has 11 amino acids. For the CDR3, the DNA is TGTGCCAGCAGTAAAGCTTATGGCTACACCTTC. Protein product: CASSKAYGYTF.

The chain carries TRBV7-2 and TRBJ1-4, with 9 bases matching TRBD1. Germline assignment: CDR1 SGHTA and CDR2 FQGNSA. V lost 1 base to trimming and J lost 4 bases; unmatched junction nucleotides: 10. The CDR3 is made up of 18 amino acids. The CDR3 loop reads CASSLVIGGTGINEKLFF. The DNA for the CDR3 is TGTGCCAGCAGCTTAGTTATAGGTGGGACAGGGATTAATGAAAAACTGTTTTTT.

This clone showed up just once. V is TRBV6-4 and J is TRBJ2-7; D gene uncertain. Germline V CDR1 and CDR2: MRHNA, SNTAGT. This CDR3 is 14 amino acids long. Trimming took off 4 bases at V and 2 bases at J, with 12 bases between the two ends. CDR3 bases: TGTGCCAGCAGTGTTACCGCCGGAGCCTACGAGCAGTACTTC. This translates into CASSVTAGAYEQYF.

The chain has TRBV6-5 and TRBJ1-3; 7 nucleotides match TRBD1. V lost 6 bases and J lost 9; bases outside the gene matches: 8. Germline CDR1 and CDR2: MNHEY and SVGAGI. CDR3 length: 13 residues. DNA for the CDR3: TGTGCCAGCAGCCAAAAACAGGGGTTCACCATATATTTT. It is translated as CASSQKQGFTIYF.

The genes are TRBV5-6 and TRBJ2-7; 10 bases match TRBD1. The germline V gene encodes CDR1 SGHDT and CDR2 YYEEEE. Germline trimming cut 1 base from V and 3 bases from J; bases unmatched to any gene: 10. There are 17 residues in the CDR3. The CDR3 sequence is CASSLSLTGGLNYEQYF. The CDR3 DNA sequence: TGTGCCAGCAGCTTGAGTCTGACAGGGGGCCTTAACTACGAGCAGTACTTC. Based on the CDR3 plus reference TRBV5-6 and TRBJ2-7, the full variable domain is DAGVTQSPTHLIKTRGQQVTLRCSPKSGHDTVSWYQQALGQGPQFIFQYYEEEERQRGNFPDRFSGHQFPNYSSELNVNALLLGDSALYLCASSLSLTGGLNYEQYFGPGTRLTVT.

The rearrangement uses TRBV6-5 and TRBJ2-7, with D maybe TRBD2 (5 bases). Germline V gene sequence: CDR1 MNHEY, CDR2 SVGAGI. This CDR3 is built from 12 residues. V was clipped by 6 bases and J by 2 bases, with 8 bases between them. The CDR3 loop reads CASRDFAYEQYF. CDR3 nucleotide sequence: TGTGCCAGCAGGGACTTTGCCTACGAGCAGTACTTC.

This clone was observed many times. This sample includes further DNA sequences coding for the same CDR3. J is TRBJ2-2 and V is TRBV4-1; tentatively, D is TRBD1 or TRBD2 (5 bases each). V lost 6 bases and J lost 2, with 16 bases in between. The CDR3 totals 16 residues. Germline CDR1 and CDR2: MGHRA and YSYEKL. Here the CDR3 reads CASRQDIGVNTGELFF. The CDR3 DNA follows: TGCGCCAGCAGACAGGACATCGGGGTTAACACCGGGGAGCTGTTTTTT.

The chain joins TRBV6-6 to TRBJ1-2; D unresolved. Looked up from germline, CDR1 is MNHNY and CDR2 is SVGAGI (reference sequence). The CDR3 totals 13 residues. The V gene lost 1 base and the J gene lost 6 bases, with 9 bases spanning the gap. CDR3 nucleotide sequence: TGTGCCAGCAGTTACTACACAAGCGATGGCTACACCTTC. This encodes CASSYYTSDGYTF.

This chain links TRBV28 with TRBJ1-1, with a tentative D call TRBD1 (6 bases). The CDR3 totals 16 residues. Germline assignment: CDR1 MDHEN and CDR2 SYDVKM. V was shortened by 7 bases and J by 11 bases, with 29 bases between the two germline ends. The CDR3 region is CASNPRGAGGGWMAFF. The CDR3 DNA is TGTGCCAGCAATCCGCGCGGGGCTGGGGGCGGGTGGATGGCTTTCTTT.